This passage covers 22 T cell receptor beta chains from one sample sequenced in a study of OX40 agonist ivuxolimab in advanced cancers. Method: immunoSEQ multiplex PCR; TCRdb's copy keeps in-frame clones and lacks some. The sample includes 85,000 to 120,000 clones, just over 90% seen only once; the top ten take about 0.48%. The material sequenced was CD4+ or CD8+ T cells sorted from blood, taken in a trial of the OX40 agonist ivuxolimab. The receptor source for this set is an adult with an advanced solid tumor such as melanoma, head and neck, liver or kidney cancer.

This clone has only one observation. The chain employs TRBV6-5 and TRBJ2-7, with D unclear. Germline lookup yields CDR1 MNHEY and CDR2 SVGAGI. This CDR3 is built from 14 residues. Between the trimmed V and J ends, which lost 1 base and 3 bases, there was a span of 10 bases. CDR3 nucleotides: TGTGCCAGCAGTTACTTCGGAACCGACTACGAGCAGTACTTC. Protein: CASSYFGTDYEQYF.

This clone turned up a few times. The chain recombines TRBV7-9 with TRBJ2-1; D not certain. Trimming removed 6 bases from V and 0 bases from J, with 15 bases in between. From germline, CDR1 is SEHNR and CDR2 FQNEAQ (reference sequence). The CDR3 is made up of 16 amino acids. The CDR3 bases are TGTGCCAGCAGTATACCCTCCTTGTTCTCCTACAATGAGCAGTTCTTC. Amino acids: CASSIPSLFSYNEQFF.

V and J are TRBV7-9 and TRBJ1-1; D is uncertain. Germline CDR1 reads SEHNR; CDR2 reads FQNEAQ (reference sequence). CDR3 length: 17 amino acids. Trimming left V 2 bases short and J 4 bases short, with 20 bases between. CDR3 amino acids: CASSLWWFEGPGTEAFF. As DNA, the CDR3 is TGTGCCAGCAGCTTATGGTGGTTTGAAGGGCCCGGCACTGAAGCTTTCTTT.

This sequence joins TRBV29-1 and TRBJ1-6, with D possibly TRBD1 on 5 matching bases. Trimming stripped 4 bases from V and 7 bases from J, with 14 bases between. This CDR3 is built from 14 residues. From germline, CDR1 is SQVTM and CDR2 ANQGSEA. The CDR3 coding sequence is TGCAGCGTTGCATCCGGCAGGGCCAATTCACCCCTCCACTTT. It is translated as CSVASGRANSPLHF.

The chain combines TRBV9 with TRBJ1-2; the match to TRBD1 covers 7 bases. J was trimmed by 4 bases and V by 0 bases; bases with no gene match: 15. CDR3 length equals 18 residues. Germline loops: CDR1 SGDLS, CDR2 YYNGEE. The CDR3 region is CASSVESAGGRGVYGYTF. CDR3 nucleotide sequence: TGTGCCAGCAGCGTAGAGTCCGCAGGGGGACGTGGGGTCTATGGCTACACCTTC.

This clone was seen once. The rearrangement uses TRBV4-3 and TRBJ1-5, with D tentatively TRBD1 (5 bases). This CDR3 has 15 amino acids. V dropped 0 bases and J dropped 4 bases, with 10 bases sitting between them. The germline V gene encodes CDR1 LGHNA and CDR2 YSLEER. The DNA of the CDR3 is TGCGCCAGCAGCCAAGATGCGCAGGGTAATCAGCCCCAGCATTTT. This sequence encodes CASSQDAQGNQPQHF.

This chain joins TRBV7-2 and TRBJ1-3, with D unresolved. This CDR3 is 16 amino acids long. V dropped 1 base and J dropped 4 bases, with 14 bases sitting between them. Germline-derived CDR1 and CDR2 are SGHTA and FQGNSA. CDR3 nucleotide sequence: TGTGCCAGCAGCTTAGTTGTCCAAACGTCAGGAAACACCATATATTTT. Encoded protein: CASSLVVQTSGNTIYF. Looking up the rest from reference TRBV7-2 and TRBJ1-3 gives the full variable domain: GAGVSQSPSNKVTEKGKDVELRCDPISGHTALYWYRQSLGQGLEFLIYFQGNSAPDKSGLPSDRFSAERTGGSVSTLTIQRTQQEDSAVYLCASSLVVQTSGNTIYFGEGSWLTVV.

The J gene is TRBJ2-1, the V gene TRBV2, with a possible D match to TRBD1 (7 bases). This CDR3 comprises 12 residues. Germline V CDR1 and CDR2: SNHLY, FYNNEI. The V end lost 5 bases, the J end lost 8 bases, and 10 bases lay between the germline ends. The CDR3 coding sequence is TGTGCCAGCAGTCAGGGGGGAGATGAGCAGTTCTTC. Translating it yields CASSQGGDEQFF.

This chain connects TRBV6-6 to TRBJ2-1; D may match TRBD1 or TRBD2 (5 bases each). The ends were cut back, 6 bases at V and 8 bases at J, with 17 bases in the middle. CDR3 size: 14 residues. The germline V gene encodes CDR1 MNHNY and CDR2 SVGAGI (reference sequence). The CDR3 coding sequence is TGTGCCAGCAGGCCCCACGGGGCTGGCGATGAGCAGTTCTTC. It codes for CASRPHGAGDEQFF.

The chain joins TRBV29-1 to TRBJ2-2; tentative D call: TRBD2 (7 bases). V was cut by 7 bases and J by 7 bases, with 16 bases left in between. The CDR3 consists of 13 residues. CDR1 and CDR2 (germline): SQVTM, ANQGSEA. CDR3 in amino acids: CSAWEGGYGELFF. CDR3 sequence (DNA): TGCAGCGCCTGGGAGGGGGGCTACGGGGAGCTGTTTTTT.

The rearrangement joins TRBV6-6 to TRBJ1-1; D call uncertain. V was cut by 8 bases and J by 4 bases, with 14 bases left in between. This CDR3 has 13 residues. The germline V gene has CDR1 MNHNY and CDR2 SVGAGI (reference sequence). CDR3 DNA sequence: TGTGCCAGCTGCTACACGGGTGGCACTGAAGCTTTCTTT. Translating it yields CASCYTGGTEAFF.

This chain connects TRBV5-6 to TRBJ2-5; 10 nucleotides match TRBD1. V shed 4 bases and J 5 bases; nucleotides not matched to a gene: 5. Per germline, CDR1 SGHDT and CDR2 YYEEEE. The CDR3 extends over 14 amino acids. The CDR3 loop reads CASSPGQGRETQYF. CDR3 coding DNA: TGTGCCAGCAGCCCGGGACAGGGGCGCGAGACCCAGTACTTC.

The chain recombines TRBV30 with TRBJ2-7; TRBD1 agrees at 7 bases. This CDR3 region has 11 residues. Germline trimming cut 2 bases from V and 8 bases from J; bases unmatched to any gene: 3. The germline V gene has CDR1 GTSNPN and CDR2 SVGIG (reference sequence). CDR3 bases: TGTGCCTGGAGTAAAGGGGGCAAGCAGTACTTC. The encoded protein is CAWSKGGKQYF.

The rearrangement uses TRBV27 and TRBJ2-5, with D possibly matching TRBD2 (7 bases). The CDR3 totals 17 residues. The V gene lost 5 bases and the J gene lost 3 bases, with 22 bases spanning the gap. The germline V gene has CDR1 MNHEY and CDR2 SMNVEV (reference sequence). As DNA, the CDR3 is TGTGCCAGCAGTCCCCTCTCCCGCGGGGGCGAAGAAGAGACCCAGTACTTC. Its protein is CASSPLSRGGEEETQYF.

This chain connects TRBV4-3 to TRBJ1-6, with D possibly matching TRBD1 (6 bases). The V end lost 1 base, the J end lost 14 bases, and 21 bases lay between the germline ends. CDR3 length equals 16 residues. From germline, CDR1 is LGHNA and CDR2 YSLEER. The CDR3 DNA reads TGCGCCAGCAGCCAAGCAGTCGCCAGGGGCGTTCGGGCCCTCCACTTT. This translates into CASSQAVARGVRALHF.

V and J are TRBV7-2 and TRBJ2-5, with D uncertain. The CDR3 covers 12 residues. V shed 0 bases and J shed 5 bases, with 4 bases lying between them. CDR1 and CDR2 from the germline V gene are SGHTA and FQGNSA. This CDR3 is CASSLAGETQYF. In nucleotides, the CDR3 is TGTGCCAGCAGCTTAGCGGGGGAGACCCAGTACTTC.

This clone has only a few counts. The chain uses TRBV28 and TRBJ1-4, with D hard to call. The germline V and J ends were trimmed by 2 bases and 8 bases, with 6 bases remaining between them. This CDR3 is 12 amino acids long. Per germline, CDR1 MDHEN and CDR2 SYDVKM. The CDR3 reads CASSLPLEKLFF. The CDR3 nucleotides are TGTGCCAGCAGTTTACCTTTAGAAAAACTGTTTTTT.

V is TRBV4-3 and J is TRBJ2-7; D may be TRBD2 (6 bases). The CDR3 is made up of 14 amino acids. CDR1 and CDR2 from the germline V gene are LGHNA and YSLEER. The V gene lost 0 bases and the J gene lost 6 bases, with 12 bases spanning the gap. The CDR3, as DNA: TGCGCCAGCAGCCAAGAGGGCGGGACGGGCGAGCAGTACTTC. Translating it yields CASSQEGGTGEQYF.

Comments on this clone: At one of its ends the junction is not consistent with the germline gene, which may arise from a read error. The chain has TRBV7-7 and TRBJ2-5; no firm D call. Germline CDR1 is SSHAT and CDR2 is FNYEAQ (reference sequence). This CDR3 has 16 residues. CDR3 in DNA: TGTGCTAGCAGCTTAGGAAGTGGGAAGGCTGTGGAGACCCAGTACTTC. This sequence encodes CASSLGSGKAVETQYF.

The chain links TRBV4-2 to TRBJ1-1; 10 bases map to TRBD1. CDR1 and CDR2 from the germline V gene are LGHNA and YNFKEQ. The junction had 4 bases not matched to a gene; V was cut back by 0 bases and J by 6 bases. This CDR3 contains 15 residues. The CDR3 is CASSQEFGTGAEAFF. The CDR3 DNA follows: TGTGCCAGCAGCCAAGAGTTTGGGACAGGGGCTGAAGCTTTCTTT.

Only a few counts were recorded for this clone. V gene TRBV6-1 combines with J gene TRBJ2-1; 9 positions agree with TRBD1. This CDR3 spans 14 amino acids. Trimming took 10 bases from V and 7 from J; bases not matched to a gene: 11. Germline values: CDR1 MNHNS, CDR2 SASEGT. The CDR3 sequence is CATAPGTGQNEQFF. The CDR3 DNA reads TGTGCCACTGCCCCGGGGACAGGGCAGAATGAGCAGTTCTTC.

The chain recombines TRBV6-5 with TRBJ2-4; D uncertain. From germline, CDR1 is MNHEY and CDR2 SVGAGI. V gave up 2 bases and J gave up 15 bases, with 20 bases separating them. The CDR3 length is 14 residues. The DNA of the CDR3 is TGTGCCAGCAGTTACGGCCCCGCAAGCCCGATAGGGTACTTC. Its translation: CASSYGPASPIGYF.